This TCR beta chain came from a study of OX40 agonist ivuxolimab in advanced cancers. V was cut by 0 bases and J by 2 bases, with 9 bases left in between. Germline V gives CDR1 SGHRS, CDR2 YFSETQ. CDR3 length equals 14 residues. Clones were sequenced by immunoSEQ multiplex PCR, and TCRdb holds only the in-frame ones, with some missing. The sample comprises tens of thousands of clones, roughly 88% of which are singletons, and roughly 0.98% rests with the top ten. The V call is TRBV5-1, the J call TRBJ2-7, with D maybe TRBD1 (5 bases). The material was CD4+ or CD8+ T cells sorted from blood, obtained in a trial of the OX40 agonist ivuxolimab. This TCR came from an adult with an advanced solid tumor such as melanoma, head and neck, liver or kidney cancer. This CDR3 reads CASSLVAGPYEQYF. The CDR3 bases are TGCGCCAGCAGCTTGGTAGCAGGGCCCTACGAGCAGTACTTC.